The 10 T cell receptor beta chains presented below share a single source sample, sequenced in a study of cytomegalovirus exposure and HLA in healthy donors. Primers: 60 Vbeta forward and 13 Jbeta reverse. Assay used: immunoSEQ multiplex PCR; TCRdb lists only in-frame clones, some missing. The sample has under 140,000 clones; more than 60% are singletons. Source material: PBMCs. These receptors were obtained from a young man in good health and CMV-seropositive.

The chain is built from TRBV29-1 and TRBJ1-2; 10 bases align to TRBD1. Germline V gives CDR1 SQVTM, CDR2 ANQGSEA. The CDR3 consists of 13 residues. V gave up 7 bases and J gave up 3 bases; unmatched junction bases: 5. CDR3 DNA sequence: TGCAGCGGTCGGACAGGGGGGGACTATGGCTACACCTTC. Translation: CSGRTGGDYGYTF.

V is TRBV4-2 and J is TRBJ2-1; TRBD2 matches at 7 bases. CDR1 and CDR2 (germline): LGHNA, YNFKEQ. Unmatched junction bases numbered 5, after V lost 0 bases and J lost 6 bases. This CDR3 comprises 15 residues. The CDR3 loop is CASSQDYSGGNEQFF. In DNA, the CDR3 is TGTGCCAGCAGCCAAGATTATTCGGGGGGCAATGAGCAGTTCTTC.

V gene TRBV6-4 combines with J gene TRBJ1-3; 8 positions agree with TRBD1. The V segment lost 2 bases and the J segment 2 bases; nucleotides outside the gene matches: 5. Germline V gene lookup returns CDR1 MRHNA and CDR2 SNTAGT. The CDR3 consists of 16 residues. CDR3 region: CASSDPRTGTGNTIYF. For the CDR3, the DNA is TGTGCCAGCAGTGACCCCAGGACAGGGACTGGAAACACCATATATTTT.

The rearrangement joins TRBV6-1 to TRBJ2-7; weak D call: TRBD1 (6 bases). The CDR3 has 15 residues. Germline CDR1 and CDR2: MNHNS and SASEGT. V gave up 1 base and J gave up 0 bases, with 10 bases separating them. The CDR3, as DNA: TGTGCCAGCAGTGAAGAGGGGACACTCTCCTACGAGCAGTACTTC. Translation: CASSEEGTLSYEQYF.

CDR3 residues: CATGFATNEKLFF. The DNA for the CDR3 is TGTGCCACAGGCTTCGCAACTAATGAAAAACTGTTTTTT. The rearrangement links TRBV19 to TRBJ1-4, with D hard to call. CDR1 and CDR2 from the germline V gene are LNHDA and SQIVND (reference sequence). The germline V and J ends were trimmed by 10 bases and 0 bases, with 9 bases remaining between them. This CDR3 has 13 residues.

Points on this clone: The same CDR3 is also encoded by other DNA sequences in this sample. The genes are TRBV18 and TRBJ1-2; 11 bases map to TRBD1. The trim removed 2 bases at V and 5 bases at J, leaving 7 bases unmatched. This CDR3 has 16 amino acids. CDR1 KGHSH and CDR2 LQKENI come from the germline V gene. CDR3 loop: CASSPVPGQGAYGYTF. The CDR3 DNA follows: TGTGCCAGCTCACCAGTTCCCGGACAGGGGGCTTATGGCTACACCTTC.

V gene TRBV6-1 combines with J gene TRBJ1-5; D not resolved. The CDR3 is 15 residues long. Germline-derived CDR1 and CDR2 are MNHNS and SASEGT. With 0 bases removed from V and 3 bases from J, the gap between germline ends came to 9 bases. CDR3 sequence (DNA): TGTGCCAGCAGTGAAGCGCTAGGTAACAATCAGCCCCAGCATTTT. Protein: CASSEALGNNQPQHF.

This clone was seen only once. The chain links TRBV25-1 to TRBJ2-7; TRBD1 matches 9 bases. The CDR3 is 13 amino acids. The V gene end was trimmed by 4 bases and the J gene end by 5 bases; junction bases not matched to a gene: 3. CDR1 and CDR2 (germline): MGHDK, SYGVNS. CDR3 sequence reads: CASSGTGVDEQYF. The CDR3 bases are TGTGCCAGCAGTGGGACAGGGGTCGACGAGCAGTACTTC.

This sequence joins TRBV27 and TRBJ2-7; 8 bases line up with TRBD2. CDR3 length equals 15 residues. V lost 5 bases and J lost 0; bases outside the gene matches: 6. CDR1 and CDR2 from the germline V gene are MNHEY and SMNVEV (reference sequence). DNA for the CDR3: TGTGCCAGCAGTCTTAGCGGGGTAAACTCCTACGAGCAGTACTTC. Translated: CASSLSGVNSYEQYF.

Of note for this clone: A read error is possible here, since a much larger clone lies one base away. The chain combines TRBV7-2 with TRBJ1-2; a weak D match, TRBD1 (6 bases). CDR3 length equals 13 residues. Germline V CDR1 and CDR2: SGHTA, FQGNSA. The V gene lost 5 bases and the J gene lost 1 base, with 8 bases spanning the gap. The CDR3 DNA is TGTGCCAGCAGCCCGGACAGTAACTATGGCTACACCTTC. Its protein is CASSPDSNYGYTF.